The rows below give T cell receptor beta chains drawn from one sample of a study of blood T cell repertoires in COVID-19. Only in-frame clones appear in the TCRdb table, and some are missing; sequencing was by immunoSEQ multiplex PCR. The table has about 110,000 clones, around 83% seen once. Material: peripheral blood. Receptors originate from a woman aged 70-85 years with acute or convalescent COVID-19. CDR3s include the opening cysteine and the closing phenylalanine or tryptophan. Fields, in order: clone size, V gene, J gene, D gene, CDR3 protein, CDR3 DNA. The D gene is left open where the match is weak. Expanded clones get a size class; other rows say once, few or many, or leave the size out.

>NA|TRBV5-1|TRBJ1-1|NA
CASNWGGIENTEAFF
TGCGCCAGCAACTGGGGGGGAATCGAGAACACTGAAGCTTTCTTT
>NA|TRBV9|TRBJ1-4|NA
CASSVDQGWPVQEKLFF
TGTGCCAGCAGCGTAGACCAGGGGTGGCCCGTACAGGAAAAACTGTTTTTT
>NA|TRBV2|TRBJ2-1|TRBD2
CASRRLALEQFF
TGTGCCAGCCGAAGACTAGCGCTTGAGCAGTTCTTC
>NA|TRBV4-3|TRBJ1-2|NA
CASSQDSSGTLYGYTF
TGCGCCAGCAGCCAAGATTCATCGGGGACTCTCTATGGCTACACCTTC
>NA|TRBV24-1|TRBJ2-3|TRBD2
CATSGPNQRGGPDTQYF
TGTGCCACCAGTGGCCCCAATCAGCGGGGGGGCCCAGATACGCAGTATTTT
>NA|TRBV2|TRBJ1-2|TRBD1
CASSLGQGNYGYTF
TGTGCCAGCAGTCTCGGACAGGGTAACTATGGCTACACCTTC
>NA|TRBV4-2|TRBJ1-1|TRBD1
CASSQETGTVMNTEAFF
TGTGCCAGCAGCCAAGAAACCGGGACAGTCATGAACACTGAAGCTTTCTTT
>NA|TRBV6-5|TRBJ2-1|NA
CASSFTTGEQFF
TGTGCCAGCAGTTTCACTACAGGCGAGCAGTTCTTC
>NA|TRBV27|TRBJ2-1|TRBD2
CASSYWTSGGNEQFF
TGTGCCAGCAGTTATTGGACTAGCGGGGGCAATGAGCAGTTCTTC
>NA|TRBV3-1/TRBV3-2|TRBJ2-7|NA
CASSPVLGAETYEQYF
TGTGCCAGCAGCCCTGTTCTTGGTGCGGAGACCTACGAGCAGTACTTC
>NA|TRBV7-9|TRBJ2-3|NA
CASSYLGDTQYF
TGTGCCAGCAGCTACCTAGGAGATACGCAGTATTTT
>NA|TRBV3-1/TRBV3-2|TRBJ1-6|TRBD1
CASSYTGQGIRSPLHF
TGTGCCAGCAGCTATACGGGACAGGGGATACGGTCACCCCTCCACTTT
>NA|TRBV5-4|TRBJ2-2|NA
CASSHRQNTGELFF
TGTGCCAGCAGCCATCGACAGAACACCGGGGAGCTGTTTTTT
>NA|TRBV28|TRBJ1-2|TRBD1
CASSFLGTGFYGYTF
TGTGCCAGCAGTTTCCTAGGGACAGGGTTCTATGGCTACACCTTC
>NA|TRBV6-4|TRBJ1-5|NA
CASSDSIYLVDNQDQHF
TGTGCCAGCAGTGACTCGATATACCTGGTCGACAATCAGGACCAGCATTTT
>few|TRBV18|TRBJ2-7|NA
CASSPTPRISYEQYF
TGTGCCAGCTCACCTACGCCCAGAATTTCCTACGAGCAGTACTTC
>once|TRBV7-2|TRBJ1-2|TRBD1
CASSYGTGEGYTF
TGTGCCAGCAGCTACGGGACAGGGGAAGGCTACACCTTC
>NA|TRBV6-6|TRBJ2-3|NA
CASSYLGAQDTQYF
TGTGCCAGCAGTTACCTAGGGGCTCAAGATACGCAGTATTTT
>NA|TRBV7-9|TRBJ2-1|NA
CASSFPDKPNEQFF
TGTGCCAGCAGCTTCCCGGACAAGCCCAATGAGCAGTTCTTC
>NA|TRBV4-3|TRBJ1-6|NA
CASSQGTQGIGSPLHF
TGCGCCAGCAGCCAAGGAACTCAGGGAATCGGTTCACCCCTCCACTTT
>NA|TRBV6-1|TRBJ2-1|NA
CASSETSRAGEQFF
TGTGCCAGCAGTGAAACGAGCAGGGCAGGTGAGCAGTTCTTC
>NA|TRBV4-1|TRBJ2-3|TRBD2
CASRRSGGATDTQYF
TGCGCCAGCAGGCGGAGCGGGGGGGCCACAGATACGCAGTATTTT
>NA|TRBV6-6|TRBJ2-7|TRBD2
CASSWTSGSYEQYF
TGTGCCAGCAGTTGGACTAGCGGCTCCTACGAGCAGTACTTC
>once|TRBV11-2|TRBJ1-2|NA
CASSLDAGGYGYTF
TGTGCCAGCAGCTTAGACGCGGGGGGGTATGGCTACACCTTC
>NA|TRBV28|TRBJ1-2|TRBD1
CASDQGGGGYTF
TGTGCCAGCGATCAGGGGGGCGGCGGCTACACCTTC
>NA|TRBV7-9|TRBJ2-1|NA
CASSLADYRTVSYNEQFF
TGTGCCAGCAGCTTAGCGGATTATAGGACAGTGAGCTACAATGAGCAGTTCTTC
>NA|TRBV11-2|TRBJ2-7|NA
CASSLETAAYEQYF
TGTGCCAGCAGCTTAGAGACAGCCGCCTACGAGCAGTACTTC
>NA|TRBV28|TRBJ1-2|NA
CASSLEALGNYGYTF
TGTGCCAGCAGTTTAGAGGCCTTGGGTAACTATGGCTACACCTTC
>NA|TRBV7-3|TRBJ2-2|NA
CASSRLEQGTGELFF
TGTGCCAGCAGTCGACTCGAACAGGGAACCGGGGAGCTGTTTTTT
>NA|TRBV15|TRBJ1-2|NA
CATSRGKGEGDYGYTF
TGTGCCACCAGCAGAGGGAAAGGAGAGGGGGACTATGGCTACACCTTC
>NA|TRBV14|TRBJ1-6|NA
CASSRTVRGSPLHF
TGTGCCAGCAGCAGGACAGTACGGGGTTCACCCCTCCACTTT
>NA|TRBV10-1|TRBJ1-1|NA
CASSESRQVEAFF
TGCGCCAGCAGTGAGTCCCGACAAGTTGAAGCTTTCTTT
>NA|TRBV6-2/TRBV6-3|TRBJ1-4|TRBD1
CASSYSSIAGQGEKLFF
TGTGCCAGCAGTTACTCGTCGATCGCCGGACAGGGGGAAAAACTGTTTTTT
>once|TRBV28|TRBJ2-5|TRBD2
CASSPLAGGGWETQYF
TGTGCCAGCAGTCCACTAGCGGGGGGTGGATGGGAGACCCAGTACTTC
>NA|TRBV4-2|TRBJ2-5|NA
CASSGQSVQETQYF
TGTGCCAGCAGCGGCCAGAGCGTGCAAGAGACCCAGTACTTC
>NA|TRBV11-2|TRBJ2-7|NA
CASSLVGGNYEQYF
TGTGCCAGCAGCTTAGTAGGAGGGAACTACGAGCAGTACTTC
>once|TRBV11-2|TRBJ1-2|TRBD1
CASSFEQGRYGYTF
TGTGCCAGCAGCTTTGAACAGGGGAGGTATGGCTACACCTTC
>once|TRBV18|TRBJ1-4|NA
CASSPGRQGEKLFF
TGTGCCAGCTCACCCGGCCGGCAGGGGGAAAAACTGTTTTTT
>NA|TRBV2|TRBJ1-6|NA
CASHLRTWNSPLHF
TGTGCCTCCCACCTGCGGACATGGAATTCACCCCTCCACTTT
>NA|TRBV27|TRBJ1-1|NA
CASVGGSTGYRLNTEAFF
TGTGCCAGCGTTGGGGGGTCAACAGGTTACCGTCTGAACACTGAAGCTTTCTTT
>NA|TRBV7-2|TRBJ2-4|NA
CASGAPVAKNIQYF
TGTGCCTCCGGAGCCCCAGTAGCCAAAAACATTCAGTACTTC
>NA|TRBV7-3|TRBJ2-7|TRBD1
CASSASGTGTYEQYF
TGTGCCAGCAGCGCCTCCGGGACAGGGACCTACGAGCAGTACTTC
>NA|TRBV5-1|TRBJ1-1|NA
CASSFLVGLNTEAFF
TGCGCCAGCAGCTTTCTCGTGGGGCTGAACACTGAAGCTTTCTTT
>NA|TRBV12-3/TRBV12-4|TRBJ1-2|TRBD1
CASTEQGYYGYTF
TGTGCCAGCACCGAACAGGGGTACTATGGCTACACCTTC
>NA|TRBV19|TRBJ1-2|TRBD1
CASSMRAGGVYGYTF
TGTGCCAGTAGTATGAGGGCAGGGGGCGTCTATGGCTACACCTTC
>NA|TRBV28|TRBJ1-2|TRBD1
CASSSTRTGVNYGYTF
TGTGCCAGCAGTTCAACCCGGACAGGGGTTAACTATGGCTACACCTTC
>NA|TRBV5-1|TRBJ2-7|NA
CASSLAGQTYEQYF
TGCGCCAGCAGCTTGGCGGGACAAACCTACGAGCAGTACTTC
>once|TRBV7-8|TRBJ1-2|NA
CASSLGQGNYGYTF
TGTGCCAGCAGCTTAGGGCAGGGGAACTATGGCTACACCTTC
>NA|TRBV28|TRBJ2-5|TRBD1
CASSLYPGQGGQTQYF
TGTGCCAGCAGTTTATACCCGGGACAGGGAGGACAGACCCAGTACTTC
>NA|TRBV6-2/TRBV6-3|TRBJ2-1|TRBD2
CASSSTSGGWFF
TGTGCCAGCAGTTCGACTAGCGGGGGGTGGTTCTTC
>NA|TRBV10-3|TRBJ1-3|TRBD1
CAISDRGRSGNTIYF
TGTGCCATCAGTGACAGGGGGCGATCTGGAAACACCATATATTTT